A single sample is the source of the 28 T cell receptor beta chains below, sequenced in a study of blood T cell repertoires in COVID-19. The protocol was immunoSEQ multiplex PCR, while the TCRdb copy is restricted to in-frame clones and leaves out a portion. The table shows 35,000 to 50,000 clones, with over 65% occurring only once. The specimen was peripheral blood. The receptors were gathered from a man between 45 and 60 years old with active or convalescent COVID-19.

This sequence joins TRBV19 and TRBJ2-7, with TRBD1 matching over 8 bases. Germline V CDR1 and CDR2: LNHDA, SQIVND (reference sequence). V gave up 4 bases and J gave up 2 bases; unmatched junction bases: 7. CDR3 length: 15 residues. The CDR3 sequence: CASSTQPGGTYEQYF. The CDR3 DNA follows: TGTGCCAGTAGTACCCAACCAGGGGGCACCTACGAGCAGTACTTC.

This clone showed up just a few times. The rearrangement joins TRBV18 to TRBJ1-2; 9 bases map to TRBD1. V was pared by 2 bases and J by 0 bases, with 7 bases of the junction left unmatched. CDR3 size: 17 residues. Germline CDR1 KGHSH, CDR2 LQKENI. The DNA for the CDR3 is TGTGCCAGCTCACCATATACAGGGGGCAATCCTAACTATGGCTACACCTTC. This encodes CASSPYTGGNPNYGYTF.

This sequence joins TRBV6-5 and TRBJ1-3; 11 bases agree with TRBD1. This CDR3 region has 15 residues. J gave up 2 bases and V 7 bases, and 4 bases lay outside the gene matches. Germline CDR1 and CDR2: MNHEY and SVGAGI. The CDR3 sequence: CASNQGQGAGNTIYF. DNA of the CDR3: TGTGCCAGCAACCAGGGACAGGGGGCTGGAAACACCATATATTTT.

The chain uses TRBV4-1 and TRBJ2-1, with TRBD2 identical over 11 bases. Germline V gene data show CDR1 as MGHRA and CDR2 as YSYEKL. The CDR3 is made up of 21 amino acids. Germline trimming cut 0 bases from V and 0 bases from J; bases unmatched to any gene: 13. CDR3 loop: CASSQDMASGGPQSSYNEQFF. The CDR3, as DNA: TGCGCCAGCAGCCAAGATATGGCTAGCGGGGGGCCTCAGAGCTCCTACAATGAGCAGTTCTTC.

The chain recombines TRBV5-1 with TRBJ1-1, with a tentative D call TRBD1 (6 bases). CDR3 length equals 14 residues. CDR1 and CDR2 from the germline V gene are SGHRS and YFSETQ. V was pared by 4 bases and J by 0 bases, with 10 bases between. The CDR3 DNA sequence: TGCGCCAGCAGCACAGGGACAATGAACACTGAAGCTTTCTTT. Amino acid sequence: CASSTGTMNTEAFF.

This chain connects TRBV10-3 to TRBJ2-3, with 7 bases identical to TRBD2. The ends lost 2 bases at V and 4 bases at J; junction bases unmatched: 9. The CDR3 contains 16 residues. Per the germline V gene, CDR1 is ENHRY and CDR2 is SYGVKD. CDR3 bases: TGTGCCATCAGTGAGGGGGAGGGCGGGGGATCAGATACGCAGTATTTT. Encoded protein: CAISEGEGGGSDTQYF.

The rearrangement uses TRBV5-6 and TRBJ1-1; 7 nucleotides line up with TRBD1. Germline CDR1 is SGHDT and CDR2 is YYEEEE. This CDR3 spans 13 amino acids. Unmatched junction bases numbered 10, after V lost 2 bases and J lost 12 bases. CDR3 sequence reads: CASSFIGTAITFF. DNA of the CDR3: TGTGCCAGCAGCTTTATCGGGACAGCGATAACTTTCTTT. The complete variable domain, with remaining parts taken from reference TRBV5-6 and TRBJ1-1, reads DAGVTQSPTHLIKTRGQQVTLRCSPKSGHDTVSWYQQALGQGPQFIFQYYEEEERQRGNFPDRFSGHQFPNYSSELNVNALLLGDSALYLCASSFIGTAITFFGQGTRLTVV.

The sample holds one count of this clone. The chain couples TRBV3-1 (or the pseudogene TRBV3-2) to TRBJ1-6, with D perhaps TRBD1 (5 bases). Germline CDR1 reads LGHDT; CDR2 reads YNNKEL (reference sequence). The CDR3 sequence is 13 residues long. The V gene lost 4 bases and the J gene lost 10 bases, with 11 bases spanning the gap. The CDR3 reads CASSRNTGSPLHF. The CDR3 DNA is TGTGCCAGCAGCCGAAATACAGGCTCACCCCTCCACTTT.

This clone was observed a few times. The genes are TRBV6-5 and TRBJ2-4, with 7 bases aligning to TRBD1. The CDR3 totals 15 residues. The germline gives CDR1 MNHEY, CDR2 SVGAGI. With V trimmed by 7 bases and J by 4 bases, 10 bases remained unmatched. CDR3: CASKLNRDRKNIQYF. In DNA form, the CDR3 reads TGTGCCAGCAAACTAAACCGGGACAGAAAAAACATTCAGTACTTC.

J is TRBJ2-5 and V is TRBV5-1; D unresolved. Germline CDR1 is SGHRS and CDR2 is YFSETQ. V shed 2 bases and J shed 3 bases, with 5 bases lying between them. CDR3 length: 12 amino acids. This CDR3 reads CASSFPKETQYF. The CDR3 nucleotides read TGCGCCAGCAGCTTCCCCAAAGAGACCCAGTACTTC.

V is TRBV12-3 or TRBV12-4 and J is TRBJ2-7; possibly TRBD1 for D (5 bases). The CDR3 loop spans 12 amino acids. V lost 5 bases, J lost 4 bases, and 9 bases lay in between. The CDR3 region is CASSKTVYEQYF. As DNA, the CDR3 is TGTGCCAGCAGTAAGACAGTTTACGAGCAGTACTTC.

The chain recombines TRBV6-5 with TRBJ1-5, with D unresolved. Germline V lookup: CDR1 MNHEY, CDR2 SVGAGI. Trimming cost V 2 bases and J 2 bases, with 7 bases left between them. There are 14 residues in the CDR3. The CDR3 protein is CASSYIGGNQPQHF. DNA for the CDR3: TGTGCCAGCAGTTACATCGGGGGCAATCAGCCCCAGCATTTT.

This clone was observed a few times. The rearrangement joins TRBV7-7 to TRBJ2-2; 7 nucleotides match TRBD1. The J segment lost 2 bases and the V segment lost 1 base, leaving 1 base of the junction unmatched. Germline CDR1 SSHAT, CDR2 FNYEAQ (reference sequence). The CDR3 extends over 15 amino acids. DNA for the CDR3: TGTGCCAGCAGCTTAGGGACAGGAAACACCGGGGAGCTGTTTTTT. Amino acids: CASSLGTGNTGELFF.

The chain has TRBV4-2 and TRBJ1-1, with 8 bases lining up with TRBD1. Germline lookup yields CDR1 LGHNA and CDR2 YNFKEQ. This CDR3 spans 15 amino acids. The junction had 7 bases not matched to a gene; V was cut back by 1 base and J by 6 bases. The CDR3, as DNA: TGTGCCAGCAGCCAAGGGACAGGGTTCGGGGCTGAAGCTTTCTTT. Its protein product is CASSQGTGFGAEAFF.

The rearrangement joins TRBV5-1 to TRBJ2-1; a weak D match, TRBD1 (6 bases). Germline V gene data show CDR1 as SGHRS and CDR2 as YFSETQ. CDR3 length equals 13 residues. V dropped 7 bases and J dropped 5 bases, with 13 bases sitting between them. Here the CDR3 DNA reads TGCGCCAGCCACCGGGACACCCACAATGAGCAGTTCTTC. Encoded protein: CASHRDTHNEQFF.

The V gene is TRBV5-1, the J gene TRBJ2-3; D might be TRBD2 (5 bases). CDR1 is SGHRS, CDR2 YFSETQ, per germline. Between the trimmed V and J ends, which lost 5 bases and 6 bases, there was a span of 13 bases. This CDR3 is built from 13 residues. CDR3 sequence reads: CASRPGSGDTQYF. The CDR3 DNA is TGCGCCAGCAGACCGGGGAGTGGCGATACGCAGTATTTT. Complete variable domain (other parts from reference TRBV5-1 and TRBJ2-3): KAGVTQTPRYLIKTRGQQVTLSCSPISGHRSVSWYQQTPGQGLQFLFEYFSETQRNKGNFPGRFSGRQFSNSRSEMNVSTLELGDSALYLCASRPGSGDTQYFGPGTRLTVL.

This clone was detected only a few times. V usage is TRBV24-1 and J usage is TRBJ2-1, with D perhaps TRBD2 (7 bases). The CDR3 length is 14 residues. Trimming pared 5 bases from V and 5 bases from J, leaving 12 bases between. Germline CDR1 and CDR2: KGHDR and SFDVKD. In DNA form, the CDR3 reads TGTGCCACCAGTGGGGGGCTAGCGGACAATGAGCAGTTCTTC. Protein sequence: CATSGGLADNEQFF.

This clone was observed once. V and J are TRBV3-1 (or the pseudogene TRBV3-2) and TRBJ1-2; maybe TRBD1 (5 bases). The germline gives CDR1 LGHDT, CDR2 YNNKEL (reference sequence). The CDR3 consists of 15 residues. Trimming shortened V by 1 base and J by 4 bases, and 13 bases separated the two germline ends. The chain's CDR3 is CASSQGLIGVYGYTF. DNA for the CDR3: TGTGCCAGCAGCCAAGGATTGATAGGGGTCTATGGCTACACCTTC.

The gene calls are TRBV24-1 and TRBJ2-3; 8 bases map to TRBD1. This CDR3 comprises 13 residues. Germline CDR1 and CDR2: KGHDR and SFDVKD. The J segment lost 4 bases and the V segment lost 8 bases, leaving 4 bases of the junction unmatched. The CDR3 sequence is CATKGQGSDTQYF. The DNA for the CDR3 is TGTGCCACCAAAGGACAGGGTTCAGATACGCAGTATTTT.

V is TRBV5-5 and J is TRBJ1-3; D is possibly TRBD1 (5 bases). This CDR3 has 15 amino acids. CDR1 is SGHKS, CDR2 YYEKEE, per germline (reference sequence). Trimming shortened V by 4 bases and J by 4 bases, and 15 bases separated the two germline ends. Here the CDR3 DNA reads TGTGCCAGCAGCCGGGACCCCCGGGAGGGAAACACCATATATTTT. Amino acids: CASSRDPREGNTIYF.

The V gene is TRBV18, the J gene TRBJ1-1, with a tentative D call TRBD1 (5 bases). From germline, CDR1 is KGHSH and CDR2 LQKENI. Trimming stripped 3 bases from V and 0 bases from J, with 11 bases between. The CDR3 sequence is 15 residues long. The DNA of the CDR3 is TGTGCCAGCTCACCTAGTCGGGGGATGAACACTGAAGCTTTCTTT. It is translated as CASSPSRGMNTEAFF.

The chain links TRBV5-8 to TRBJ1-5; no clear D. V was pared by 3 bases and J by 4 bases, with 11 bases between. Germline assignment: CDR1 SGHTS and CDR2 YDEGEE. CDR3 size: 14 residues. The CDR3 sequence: CASSSGLINQPQHF. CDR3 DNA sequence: TGTGCCAGCAGCTCTGGACTTATTAATCAGCCCCAGCATTTT.

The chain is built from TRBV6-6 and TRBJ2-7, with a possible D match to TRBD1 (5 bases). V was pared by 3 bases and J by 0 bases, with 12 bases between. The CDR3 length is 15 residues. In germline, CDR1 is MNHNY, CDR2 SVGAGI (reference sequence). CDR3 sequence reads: CASSYKGRSSYEQYF. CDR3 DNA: TGTGCCAGCAGTTATAAGGGGCGAAGCTCCTACGAGCAGTACTTC.

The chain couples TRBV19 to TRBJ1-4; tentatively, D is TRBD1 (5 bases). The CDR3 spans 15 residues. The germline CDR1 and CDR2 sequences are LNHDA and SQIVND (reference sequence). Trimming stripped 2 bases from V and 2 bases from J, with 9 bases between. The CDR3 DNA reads TGTGCCAGTAGTATAATGGGGACTACTAATGAAAAACTGTTTTTT. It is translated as CASSIMGTTNEKLFF.

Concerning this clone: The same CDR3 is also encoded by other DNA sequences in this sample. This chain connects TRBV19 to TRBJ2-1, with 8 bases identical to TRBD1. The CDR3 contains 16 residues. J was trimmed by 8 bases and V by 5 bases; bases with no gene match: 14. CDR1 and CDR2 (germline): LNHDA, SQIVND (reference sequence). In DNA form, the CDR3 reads TGTGCCAGTAGTGGGGGTTTGGGACAGGTGGGCGATGAGCAGTTCTTC. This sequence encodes CASSGGLGQVGDEQFF. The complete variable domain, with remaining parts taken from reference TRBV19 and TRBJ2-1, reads DGGITQSPKYLFRKEGQNVTLSCEQNLNHDAMYWYRQDPGQGLRLIYYSQIVNDFQKGDIAEGYSVSREKKESFPLTVTSAQKNPTAFYLCASSGGLGQVGDEQFFGPGTRLTVL.

This CDR3 is CASGPVQGFNTEAFF. The CDR3 region has the DNA TGTGCTAGTGGACCTGTACAGGGATTTAACACTGAAGCTTTCTTT. This rearrangement joins TRBV12-5 to TRBJ1-1; D might be TRBD1 (6 bases). Trimming shortened V by 6 bases and J by 2 bases, and 16 bases separated the two germline ends. This CDR3 contains 15 residues. Germline loops: CDR1 LGHNT, CDR2 FRNRAP.

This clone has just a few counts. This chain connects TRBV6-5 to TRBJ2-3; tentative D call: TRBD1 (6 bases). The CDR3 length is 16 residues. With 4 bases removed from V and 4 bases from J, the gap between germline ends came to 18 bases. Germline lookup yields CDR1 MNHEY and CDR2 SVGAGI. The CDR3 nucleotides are TGTGCCAGCAGTTCCCTCACAGGGTTGGAGCCAGATACGCAGTATTTT. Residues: CASSSLTGLEPDTQYF.

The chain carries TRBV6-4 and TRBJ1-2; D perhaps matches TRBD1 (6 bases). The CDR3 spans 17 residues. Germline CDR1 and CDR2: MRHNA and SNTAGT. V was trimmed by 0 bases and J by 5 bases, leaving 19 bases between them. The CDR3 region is CASSDSSLLGGYYGYTF. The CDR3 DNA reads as TGTGCCAGCAGTGACTCAAGCCTACTAGGGGGATATTATGGCTACACCTTC.